Sequencing of this T cell receptor beta chain was carried out in a study of spatial heterogeneity in lung cancer. In the study overall: A consistent excess of beta-chain over alpha-chain sequences was detected.

TCRdb independently ran MiXCR on the 5' RACE reads; one entry per CDR3 protein. Counted here are fewer than 16,000 distinct CDR3 sequences, just over 3.5% occurring once; the ten biggest clones make up 9.8%. CDR3 length equals 12 residues. The germline CDR1 and CDR2 sequences are SQVTM and ANQGSEA. V gave up 7 bases and J gave up 1 base, with 11 bases separating them. This clonotype has a count of ten or more. In a library made to pick up alpha chains, this beta chain is a stray read with a size that means little. Regarding time point: sample taken at primary tumor resection. Frozen PBMC, nontumor lung or tumor provided whole RNA, which was sequenced unsorted.

The specimen was normal lung tissue next to the tumor, collected at surgery. The rearrangement links TRBV29-1 to TRBJ2-7, with a possible D match to TRBD1 (7 bases). The TCR comes from a male donor with early-stage non-small cell lung cancer. CDR3: CSGRDSSYEQYF. The CDR3 bases are TGCAGCGGGAGGGACAGTTCCTACGAGCAGTACTTC.